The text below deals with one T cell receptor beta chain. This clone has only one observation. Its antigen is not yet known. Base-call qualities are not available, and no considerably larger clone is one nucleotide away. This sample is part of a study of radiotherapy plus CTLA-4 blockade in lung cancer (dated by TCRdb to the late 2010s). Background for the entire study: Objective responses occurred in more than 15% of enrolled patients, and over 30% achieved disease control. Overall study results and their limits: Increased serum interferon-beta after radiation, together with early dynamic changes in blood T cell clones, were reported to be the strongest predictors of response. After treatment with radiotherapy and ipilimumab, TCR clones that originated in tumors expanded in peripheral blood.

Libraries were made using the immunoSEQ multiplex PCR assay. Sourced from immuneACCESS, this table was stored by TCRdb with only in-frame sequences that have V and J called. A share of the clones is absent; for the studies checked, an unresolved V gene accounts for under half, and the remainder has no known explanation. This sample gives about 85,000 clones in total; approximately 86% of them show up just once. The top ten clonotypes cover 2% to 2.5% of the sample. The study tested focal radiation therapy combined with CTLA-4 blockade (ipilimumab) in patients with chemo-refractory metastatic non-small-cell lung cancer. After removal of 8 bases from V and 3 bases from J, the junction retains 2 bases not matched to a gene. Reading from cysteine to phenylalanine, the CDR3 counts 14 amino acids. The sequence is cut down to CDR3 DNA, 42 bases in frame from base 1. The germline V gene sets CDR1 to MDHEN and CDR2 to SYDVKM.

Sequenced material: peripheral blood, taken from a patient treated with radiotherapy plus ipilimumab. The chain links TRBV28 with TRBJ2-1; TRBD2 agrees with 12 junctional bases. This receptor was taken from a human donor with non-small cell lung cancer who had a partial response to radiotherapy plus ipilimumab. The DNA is TGTGCCAGCGAGACTAGCGGGAGCTACAATGAGCAGTTCTTC. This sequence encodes CASETSGSYNEQFF.